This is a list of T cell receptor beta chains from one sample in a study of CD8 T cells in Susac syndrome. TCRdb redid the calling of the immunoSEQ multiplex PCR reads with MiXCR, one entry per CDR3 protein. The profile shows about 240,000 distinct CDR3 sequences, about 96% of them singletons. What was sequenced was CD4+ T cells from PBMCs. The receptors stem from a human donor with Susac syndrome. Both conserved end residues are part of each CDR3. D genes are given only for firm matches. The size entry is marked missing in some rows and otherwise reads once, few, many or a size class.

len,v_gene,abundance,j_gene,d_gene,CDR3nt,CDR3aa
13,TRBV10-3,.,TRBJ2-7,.,TGTGCCATCACCCCTTCTTCGGGCTACGAGCAGTACTTC,CAITPSSGYEQYF
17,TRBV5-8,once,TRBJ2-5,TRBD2,TGTGCCAGCTTCCCTTTCGTACTAGCGGGGCAACCGGAGACCCAGTACTTC,CASFPFVLAGQPETQYF
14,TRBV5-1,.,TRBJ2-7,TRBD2,TGCGCCAGCAGCCCTGGGTCGGCGGGGGACGAGCAGTACTTC,CASSPGSAGDEQYF
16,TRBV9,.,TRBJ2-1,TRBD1,TGTGCCAGCAGTCCAGCTTCGGGACAGGGTGGAAATGAGCAGTTCTTC,CASSPASGQGGNEQFF
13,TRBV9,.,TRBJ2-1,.,TGTGCCAGCAGCGTACTAGCCGTAAATGAGCAGTTCTTC,CASSVLAVNEQFF
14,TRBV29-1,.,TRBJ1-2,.,TGCAGCGTTTCTTACCGCGGGGATGCCTATGGCTACACCTTC,CSVSYRGDAYGYTF
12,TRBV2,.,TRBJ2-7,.,TGTGCCAGCAGTGAAGCCGGAGCGGGTTCGGACTTC,CASSEAGAGSDF
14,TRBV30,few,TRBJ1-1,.,TGTGCCTGGAGTGGGGGGCAATGGAACACTGAAGCTTTCTTT,CAWSGGQWNTEAFF
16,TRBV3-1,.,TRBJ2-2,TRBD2,TGTGCCAGCAGCCGTGGGCTAGCGGGAGGAAACGGGGAGCTGTTTTTT,CASSRGLAGGNGELFF
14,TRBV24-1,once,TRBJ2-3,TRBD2,TGTGCCACCAGAGAGGGGAGGGCTGCAGATACGCAGTATTTT,CATREGRAADTQYF
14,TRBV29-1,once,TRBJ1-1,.,TGCAGCGGTAGTCGGGCAGGGCCCATCAATGAAGCTTTCTTT,CSGSRAGPINEAFF
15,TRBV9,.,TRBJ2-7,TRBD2,TGTGCCAGCAGCCCGCGAAGCGGGAGAAGTGACGAGCAGTACTTC,CASSPRSGRSDEQYF
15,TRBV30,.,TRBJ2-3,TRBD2,TGTGCCTGGAGTGGATCTAGCGGAAGCACAGATACGCAGTATTTT,CAWSGSSGSTDTQYF